Below are 29 T cell receptor beta chains sequenced from a single sample in a study of T cells in Graves' hyperthyroidism and ophthalmopathy. From RNA transcripts, TCR beta CDR3 regions were amplified. HTBI primers drove first-round RT-PCR of the TCR CDR3. TCRdb analysed the multiplex PCR reads with MiXCR anew, one entry per CDR3 protein. The sample lists approximately 400,000 distinct CDR3 sequences; more than 12% were seen once. Material: blood. Source of these receptors: a woman aged 30 to 39 with Graves' hyperthyroidism.

Comment on this clonotype: This may arise from a read error, as a much more abundant clone is one base away. J is TRBJ2-1 and V is TRBV11-1; the D call may be TRBD1 or TRBD2 (5 bases each). This CDR3 region has 17 residues. The germline gives CDR1 SGHAT, CDR2 FQDESV (reference sequence). The V and J ends lost 4 bases and 6 bases respectively, with 22 bases between them. CDR3 in DNA: TGTGCCAGCAGCTCCCCGGATAGGGGACGGGGATCCAATGAGCAGTTCTTC. Its protein product is CASSSPDRGRGSNEQFF. Variable domain in full (rest from reference TRBV11-1 and TRBJ2-1): EAEVAQSPRYKITEKSQAVAFWCDPISGHATLYWYRQILGQGPELLVQFQDESVVDDSQLPKDRFSAERLKGVDSTLKIQPAELGDSAMYLCASSSPDRGRGSNEQFFGPGTRLTVL.

This clonotype was seen a few times. The CDR3 DNA sequence: TGCACCGCGGGGGGAGCGGGCAATGAGCAGTTCTTC. Translated, it gives CTAGGAGNEQFF. The gene calls are TRBV29-1 and TRBJ2-1; 8 nucleotides line up with TRBD2. Per germline, CDR1 SQVTM and CDR2 ANQGSEA. This CDR3 contains 12 residues.

The CDR3 loop reads CARSLQGHYGYTF. The DNA for the CDR3 is TGTGCCCGCAGTTTACAGGGTCACTATGGCTACACCTTC. The V call is TRBV10-3, the J call TRBJ1-2; a possible D gene is TRBD1 (6 bases). In germline, CDR1 is ENHRY, CDR2 SYGVKD. Trimming took off 11 bases at V and 3 bases at J, with 16 bases between the two ends. This CDR3 spans 13 amino acids.

This clonotype was picked up a small number of times. The chain is built from TRBV9 and TRBJ2-5; 7 bases map to TRBD1. Germline loops: CDR1 SGDLS, CDR2 YYNGEE. J gave up 5 bases and V 4 bases, and 11 bases lay outside the gene matches. The CDR3 sequence is 15 residues long. The CDR3 DNA reads as TGTGCCAGCAGCCTGACAGGGATGAAGGGGGAGACCCAGTACTTC. Encoded protein: CASSLTGMKGETQYF. The variable domain in full, with the rest retrieved from reference TRBV9 and TRBJ2-5, is DSGVTQTPKHLITATGQRVTLRCSPRSGDLSVYWYQQSLDQGLQFLIQYYNGEERAKGNILERFSAQQFPDLHSELNLSSLELGDSALYFCASSLTGMKGETQYFGPGTRLLVL.

There are many counts of this clonotype. The genes are TRBV12-3 or TRBV12-4 and TRBJ2-7; D gene unclear. CDR3 size: 12 residues. V was pared by 6 bases and J by 6 bases, with 12 bases between. The CDR3 DNA reads TGTGCCAGCAGCGTGGTGAAGGGCGAGCAGTACTTC. Its protein product is CASSVVKGEQYF.

This clonotype was seen a few times. The chain combines TRBV24-1 with TRBJ2-5, with TRBD1 as a possible D gene (7 bases). The CDR3 is 13 residues long. The V gene lost 5 bases and the J gene lost 5 bases, with 11 bases spanning the gap. Per the germline V gene, CDR1 is KGHDR and CDR2 is SFDVKD. The CDR3 is CATSVPGGETQYF. DNA of the CDR3: TGTGCCACCAGTGTTCCAGGGGGGGAGACCCAGTACTTC.

This CDR3 reads CSARDSGGANTEAFF. The CDR3 region has the DNA TGCAGTGCTAGAGATAGTGGAGGGGCGAACACTGAAGCTTTCTTT. This rearrangement joins TRBV20-1 to TRBJ1-1, with D possibly matching TRBD1 (5 bases). This CDR3 spans 15 amino acids. Trimming shortened V by 0 bases and J by 1 base, and 12 bases separated the two germline ends. Germline V gene sequence: CDR1 DFQATT, CDR2 SNEGSKA (reference sequence).

This clonotype was detected many times. Written as DNA, the CDR3 is TGTGCCACCAGCGCACCGGGACTACCATCGACCCAGTACTTC. Protein: CATSAPGLPSTQYF. The genes are TRBV24-1 and TRBJ2-5; TRBD2 agrees at 7 bases. This CDR3 is 14 amino acids long. The germline V gene has CDR1 KGHDR and CDR2 SFDVKD. With 7 bases clipped from V and 7 bases from J, the junction kept 11 bases outside the gene matches.

The sample holds one count of this clonotype. This chain connects TRBV9 to TRBJ2-3; maybe TRBD2 (5 bases). From germline, CDR1 is SGDLS and CDR2 YYNGEE. The length of the CDR3 is 12 residues. Trimming shortened V by 0 bases and J by 9 bases, and 8 bases separated the two germline ends. CDR3 DNA: TGTGCCAGCAGCGTAGTCGAGGGAACGCAGTATTTT. As protein: CASSVVEGTQYF. The complete variable domain, with remaining parts taken from reference TRBV9 and TRBJ2-3, reads DSGVTQTPKHLITATGQRVTLRCSPRSGDLSVYWYQQSLDQGLQFLIQYYNGEERAKGNILERFSAQQFPDLHSELNLSSLELGDSALYFCASSVVEGTQYFGPGTRLTVL.

This clonotype was counted a few times. This chain links TRBV5-4 with TRBJ1-2, with TRBD1 matching 9 bases. The CDR3 totals 15 residues. In germline, CDR1 is SGHNT, CDR2 YYREEE (reference sequence). Unmatched junction bases numbered 1, after V lost 0 bases and J lost 1 base. The CDR3 spells CASSLGDRDNYGYTF. DNA for the CDR3: TGTGCCAGCAGCTTGGGGGACAGGGATAACTATGGCTACACCTTC.

This clonotype was recorded many times. The rearrangement uses TRBV15 and TRBJ1-3; D might be TRBD1 (5 bases). V was shortened by 1 base and J by 2 bases, with 15 bases between the two germline ends. The CDR3 length is 17 residues. From germline, CDR1 is LNHNV and CDR2 YYDKDF (reference sequence). CDR3 protein: CATSRVGAVVPGNTIYF. CDR3 sequence (DNA): TGTGCCACCAGCAGAGTAGGGGCAGTGGTCCCTGGAAACACCATATATTTT.

The chain recombines TRBV19 with TRBJ2-4, with D perhaps being TRBD1 or TRBD2 (5 bases each). This CDR3 spans 17 amino acids. The V end was cut by 4 bases, the J end by 0 bases, with 16 bases between. Germline CDR1 is LNHDA and CDR2 is SQIVND (reference sequence). The chain's CDR3 is CASSTAPGTLAKNIQYF. CDR3 DNA sequence: TGTGCCAGTAGTACCGCCCCCGGGACCCTAGCCAAAAACATTCAGTACTTC.

In DNA, the CDR3 is TGTGCCAGTAAGAAGACAGGGGATAGCAATCAGCCCCAGCATTTT. As protein: CASKKTGDSNQPQHF. This rearrangement joins TRBV19 to TRBJ1-5, with TRBD1 matching over 8 bases. V trimming: 7 bases; J trimming: 0 bases; junction bases outside the gene matches: 5. CDR1 and CDR2 (germline): LNHDA, SQIVND (reference sequence). CDR3 length equals 15 residues. Together with reference TRBV19 and TRBJ1-5, the CDR3 gives the full variable domain: DGGITQSPKYLFRKEGQNVTLSCEQNLNHDAMYWYRQDPGQGLRLIYYSQIVNDFQKGDIAEGYSVSREKKESFPLTVTSAQKNPTAFYLCASKKTGDSNQPQHFGDGTRLSIL.

In this sample, this clonotype turned up many times. J is TRBJ1-1 and V is TRBV5-1; possible D gene TRBD1, 6 bases. The CDR3 consists of 14 residues. From germline, CDR1 is SGHRS and CDR2 YFSETQ. The V end lost 4 bases, the J end lost 5 bases, and 15 bases lay between the germline ends. CDR3 coding DNA: TGCGCCAGCAGCGACCAGACAGGCGCGACTGAAGCTTTCTTT. As protein: CASSDQTGATEAFF.

In its sample, this clonotype was seen many times. The chain couples TRBV12-3 or TRBV12-4 to TRBJ2-3; 10 nucleotides agree with TRBD2. The CDR3 has 14 residues. V lost 4 bases to trimming and J lost 5 bases; unmatched junction nucleotides: 3. This CDR3 is CASSWPSGRDTQYF. CDR3 DNA sequence: TGTGCCAGCAGTTGGCCTAGCGGGAGAGATACGCAGTATTTT.

Comments on this clonotype: A clone one base away is much larger, so this may be a read error. V usage is TRBV20-1 and J usage is TRBJ1-1; no firm D call. Between the trimmed V and J ends, which lost 3 bases and 2 bases, there was a span of 4 bases. Germline lookup yields CDR1 DFQATT and CDR2 SNEGSKA (reference sequence). The CDR3 consists of 11 residues. CDR3 in amino acids: CSASTNTEAFF. The DNA of the CDR3 is TGCAGTGCTAGTACAAACACTGAAGCTTTCTTT.

The chain employs TRBV6-1 and TRBJ2-1; maybe TRBD1 (6 bases). Germline CDR1 and CDR2: MNHNS and SASEGT. The CDR3 is made up of 13 amino acids. V was pared by 5 bases and J by 4 bases, with 9 bases between. CDR3 in DNA: TGTGCCAGCAGTCGGACAGAGTACAATGAGCAGTTCTTC. Protein sequence: CASSRTEYNEQFF.

This clonotype was seen a single time. Without the conserved terminal phenylalanine or tryptophan, this CDR3 likely stems from a read error. The chain joins TRBV28 to TRBJ2-2; the D gene is possibly TRBD2 (7 bases). Germline V gene data show CDR1 as MDHEN and CDR2 as SYDVKM. V lost 6 bases to trimming and J lost 4 bases, with 15 bases between them. The CDR3 runs to 15 residues. This chain's CDR3 is CASRPRGPFTGELFS. The CDR3 nucleotides are TGTGCCAGCAGACCGCGGGGGCCTTTCACCGGGGAGCTGTTTTCT.

The V call is TRBV28, the J call TRBJ2-5, with 9 nucleotides matching TRBD2. With V trimmed by 5 bases and J by 6 bases, 10 bases remained unmatched. The CDR3 length is 15 residues. CDR1 and CDR2 from the germline V gene are MDHEN and SYDVKM. This CDR3 reads CASSRRREGGKTQYF. CDR3 bases: TGTGCCAGCAGTCGAAGGCGGGAGGGAGGGAAGACCCAGTACTTC.

In this sample, this clonotype turned up a few times. The chain uses TRBV24-1 and TRBJ2-2, with TRBD1 as a possible D gene (5 bases). Germline assignment: CDR1 KGHDR and CDR2 SFDVKD. The CDR3 has 17 residues. The V end was cut by 2 bases, the J end by 7 bases, with 19 bases between. CDR3 DNA sequence: TGTGCCACCAGTGATTCCCGGGCCAGGGCGCGTGGCGGGGAGCTGTTTTTT. This codes for CATSDSRARARGGELFF.

This clonotype was detected a few times. This could be a read error, since a much larger clone is one nucleotide away. The J gene is TRBJ1-1, the V gene TRBV11-2; D call uncertain. From germline, CDR1 is SGHAT and CDR2 FQNNGV. The CDR3 extends over 11 amino acids. The V end was cut by 5 bases, the J end by 7 bases, with 8 bases between. The CDR3 loop is CASSHGIEAFF. DNA for the CDR3: TGTGCCAGCAGCCATGGGATTGAAGCTTTCTTT.

The chain is built from TRBV9 and TRBJ2-1; unclear D gene. The CDR3 runs 11 residues. V lost 0 bases to trimming and J lost 11 bases, with 6 bases between them. Germline V lookup: CDR1 SGDLS, CDR2 YYNGEE. The CDR3 bases are TGTGCCAGCAGCGTAGAGAGTCAGCAGTTCTTC. Encoded protein: CASSVESQQFF.

This rearrangement joins TRBV19 to TRBJ2-1, with D possibly TRBD2 on 5 matching bases. CDR1 and CDR2 (germline): LNHDA, SQIVND (reference sequence). V lost 4 bases and J 6 bases, leaving 16 bases between the germline ends. The CDR3 extends over 15 amino acids. The CDR3 bases are TGTGCCAGTAGTAACTGGAGGATCTCGCTCAATGAGCAGTTCTTC. Amino acids: CASSNWRISLNEQFF.

This clonotype appeared a few times. This sequence joins TRBV7-3 and TRBJ2-1; D unresolved. This CDR3 region has 14 residues. Trimming took 6 bases from V and 5 from J, leaving 14 bases between them. The germline CDR1 and CDR2 sequences are SGHTA and FQGTGA. The DNA of the CDR3 is TGTGCCAGCAGTTATAACCCAGGTAACAATGAGCAGTTCTTC. It specifies CASSYNPGNNEQFF.

At least ten counts were recorded for this clonotype. The chain couples TRBV7-9 to TRBJ2-1, with 14 bases identical to TRBD2. Germline values: CDR1 SEHNR, CDR2 FQNEAQ (reference sequence). This CDR3 region has 16 residues. V dropped 0 bases and J dropped 9; count of bases not matched to a gene: 4. The CDR3 here is CASSLAGLAGDVEQFF. CDR3 coding DNA: TGTGCCAGCAGCTTAGCGGGACTAGCGGGAGATGTTGAGCAGTTCTTC. The complete variable domain, with remaining parts taken from reference TRBV7-9 and TRBJ2-1, reads DTGVSQNPRHKITKRGQNVTFRCDPISEHNRLYWYRQTLGQGPEFLTYFQNEAQLEKSRLLSDRFSAERPKGSFSTLEIQRTEQGDSAMYLCASSLAGLAGDVEQFFGPGTRLTVL.

The rearrangement uses TRBV24-1 and TRBJ1-2; 7 bases map to TRBD1. The germline gives CDR1 KGHDR, CDR2 SFDVKD. The CDR3 has 18 residues. The J segment lost 2 bases and the V segment lost 3 bases, leaving 14 bases of the junction unmatched. This CDR3 reads CATSDAVPHRGGNYGYTF. CDR3 sequence (DNA): TGTGCCACCAGTGATGCAGTGCCTCACAGGGGAGGGAACTATGGCTACACCTTC.

The CDR3 region has the DNA TGTGCCAGCAGTTACGGGTGGGAGGCACTACAATCCTACAATGAGCAGTTCTTC. Translation gives CASSYGWEALQSYNEQFF. This chain joins TRBV6-6 and TRBJ2-1; tentatively, D is TRBD2 (6 bases). There are 18 residues in the CDR3. Trimming stripped 2 bases from V and 1 base from J, with 18 bases between. The V gene's germline CDR1 is MNHNY and CDR2 SVGAGI (reference sequence).

This clonotype has just one count. V is TRBV20-1 and J is TRBJ2-1; tentative D call: TRBD2 (6 bases). V dropped 6 bases and J dropped 8 bases, with 20 bases sitting between them. The germline V gene has CDR1 DFQATT and CDR2 SNEGSKA (reference sequence). This CDR3 comprises 14 residues. Here the CDR3 DNA reads TGCAGTGCCCCCGGAGGGACGCTGAGGGATGAGCAGTTCTTC. Translation: CSAPGGTLRDEQFF.

This clonotype has at least ten counts. The V call is TRBV12-3 or TRBV12-4, the J call TRBJ2-3; 8 bases map to TRBD2. The CDR3 sequence is 15 residues long. J was trimmed by 4 bases and V by 5 bases; bases with no gene match: 8. In DNA form, the CDR3 reads TGTGCCAGCAGTGAAGCGGGAGTTAGGCCAGATACGCAGTATTTT. It yields the protein CASSEAGVRPDTQYF.